This T cell receptor (beta chain) is drawn from a study of CD8+CD57+ T cells in acquired aplastic anemia. The overall study: For CD4+ cells, healthy donors had an average of approximately 10 million reads.

Both TCR beta VDJ combination and CDR3 sequence profiling were carried out. Genomic DNA was the template for this profiling. TCRdb called the reads again in MiXCR, with one record for every CDR3 protein. The sample lists a few hundred thousand distinct CDR3 sequences; approximately 70% were seen once. Worth noting for this clonotype: The junction and the germline gene differ at one end; a read error may be behind it.

The CDR3 extends over 14 amino acids. Per germline, CDR1 SNHLY and CDR2 FYNNEI. The chain joins TRBV2 to TRBJ2-7; TRBD2 aligns across 8 bases. The sequence derives from a human donor in good health, serving as a control. The sample was sorted CD4+, CD8+, or CD8+CD57+ T cells (not recorded which) from PBMCs. Here the CDR3 DNA reads TGTGCCAGCTGCGCGTCGGGACTAGGCTATGAGCAGTACTTT. It specifies CASCASGLGYEQYF.